This T cell receptor (beta chain) was observed in a study of blood T cell repertoires in COVID-19. Study context: The cDNA or gDNA used as material had been derived from T cells, B-cell-depleted T cells, or PBMCs.

Assay: immunoSEQ multiplex PCR; the TCRdb copy retains only in-frame clones and omits some. The sample comprises roughly 300,000 clones, 86% of which are singletons, and about 9.4% rests with the top ten. The CDR3 totals 14 residues. Losses at the gene ends were 7 bases for V and 3 bases for J; bases not matched to a gene: 9. The V gene's germline CDR1 is SGHRS and CDR2 YFSETQ. This clone appeared a few times. Enrolled through a virtual design, the participants were between roughly 18 and 90 years of age and came from approximately 25 US areas. Participant-reported clinical history was the basis for cohort assignment.

The clonotype was recovered from a woman under 30 who had recovered from COVID-19. Specimen: PBMCs or T cells enriched from blood (not recorded which). This chain links TRBV5-1 with TRBJ2-7, with 8 positions matching TRBD1. The CDR3 sequence: CASPPGQVDYEQYF. The CDR3 bases are TGCGCCAGCCCCCCGGGACAGGTGGACTACGAGCAGTACTTC.